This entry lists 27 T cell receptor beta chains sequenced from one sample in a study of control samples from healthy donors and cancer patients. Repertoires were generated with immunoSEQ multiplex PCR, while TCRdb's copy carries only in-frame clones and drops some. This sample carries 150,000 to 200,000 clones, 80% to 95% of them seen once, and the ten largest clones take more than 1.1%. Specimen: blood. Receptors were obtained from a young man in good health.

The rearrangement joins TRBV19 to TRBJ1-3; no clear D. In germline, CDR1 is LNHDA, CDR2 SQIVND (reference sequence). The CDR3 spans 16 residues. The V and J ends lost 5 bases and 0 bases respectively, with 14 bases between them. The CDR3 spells CASSLSGSLSGNTIYF. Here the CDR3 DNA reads TGTGCCAGTAGTCTCTCGGGCAGCCTCTCTGGAAACACCATATATTTT.

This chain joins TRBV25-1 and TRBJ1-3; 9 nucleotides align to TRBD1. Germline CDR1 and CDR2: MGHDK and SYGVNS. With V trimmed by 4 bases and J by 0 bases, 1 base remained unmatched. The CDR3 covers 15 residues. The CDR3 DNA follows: TGTGCCAGCAGTGTGGACAGGGGCTCTGGAAACACCATATATTTT. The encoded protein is CASSVDRGSGNTIYF.

The CDR3 bases are TGTGCCACCAGTTTAGCGGGGGCATCCGACAATGAGCAGTTCTTC. Protein product: CATSLAGASDNEQFF. The rearrangement uses TRBV24-1 and TRBJ2-1; 9 bases match TRBD2. The germline CDR1 and CDR2 sequences are KGHDR and SFDVKD. The CDR3 sequence is 15 residues long. V gave up 6 bases and J gave up 5 bases; unmatched junction bases: 7.

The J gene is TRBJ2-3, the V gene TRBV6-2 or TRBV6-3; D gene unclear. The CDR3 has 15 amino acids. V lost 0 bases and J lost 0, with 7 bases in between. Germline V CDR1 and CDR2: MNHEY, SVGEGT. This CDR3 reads CASSYSAESTDTQYF. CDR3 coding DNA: TGTGCCAGCAGTTACTCGGCAGAGAGCACAGATACGCAGTATTTT.

The CDR3 DNA sequence: TGTGCCAGCAGCTTTTGGGACAGTCCTAACTATGGCTACACCTTC. This translates into CASSFWDSPNYGYTF. This chain links TRBV9 with TRBJ1-2; 7 nucleotides line up with TRBD1. Germline loops: CDR1 SGDLS, CDR2 YYNGEE. The CDR3 spans 15 residues. The V gene end was trimmed by 4 bases and the J gene end by 0 bases; junction bases not matched to a gene: 6.

CDR3 sequence reads: CASSLGLGGTEAFF. The CDR3, as DNA: TGCGCCAGCAGCTTGGGGTTGGGTGGGACTGAAGCTTTCTTT. V usage is TRBV5-1 and J usage is TRBJ1-1; D is ambiguous. Germline-derived CDR1 and CDR2 are SGHRS and YFSETQ. The CDR3 loop spans 14 amino acids. Trimming shortened V by 0 bases and J by 5 bases, and 11 bases separated the two germline ends.

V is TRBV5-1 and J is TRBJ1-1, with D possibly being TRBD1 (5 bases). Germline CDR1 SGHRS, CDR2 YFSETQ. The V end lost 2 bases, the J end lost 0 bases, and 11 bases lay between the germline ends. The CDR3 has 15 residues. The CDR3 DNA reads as TGCGCCAGCAGCTTATACGACAGCGTGAACACTGAAGCTTTCTTT. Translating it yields CASSLYDSVNTEAFF.

The CDR3 DNA reads as TGTGCCAGCAGTGGTGGGGAGCGGGGCCGAGTCCGGGATACGCAGTATTTT. This encodes CASSGGERGRVRDTQYF. The V gene is TRBV25-1, the J gene TRBJ2-3; 7 bases line up with TRBD2. With 4 bases clipped from V and 6 bases from J, the junction kept 16 bases outside the gene matches. The CDR3 has 17 amino acids. Germline V gene data show CDR1 as MGHDK and CDR2 as SYGVNS.

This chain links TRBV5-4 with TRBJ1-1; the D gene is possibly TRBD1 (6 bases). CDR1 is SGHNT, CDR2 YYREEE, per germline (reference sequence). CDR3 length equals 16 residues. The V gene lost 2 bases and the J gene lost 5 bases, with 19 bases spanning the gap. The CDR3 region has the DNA TGTGCCAGCAGCTTCCCCCTAGTACAGGGAGGAACTGAAGCTTTCTTT. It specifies CASSFPLVQGGTEAFF.

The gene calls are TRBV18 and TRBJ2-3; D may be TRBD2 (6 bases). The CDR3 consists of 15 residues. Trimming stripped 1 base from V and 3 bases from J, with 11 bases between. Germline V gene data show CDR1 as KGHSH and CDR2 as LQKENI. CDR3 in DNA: TGTGCCAGCTCACCACAGCGGGTAAATACAGATACGCAGTATTTT. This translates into CASSPQRVNTDTQYF.

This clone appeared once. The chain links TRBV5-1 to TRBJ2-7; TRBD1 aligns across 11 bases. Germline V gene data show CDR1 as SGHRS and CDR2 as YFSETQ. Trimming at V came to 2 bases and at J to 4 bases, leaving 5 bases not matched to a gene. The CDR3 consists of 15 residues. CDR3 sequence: CASSLTGQGVYEQYF. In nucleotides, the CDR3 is TGCGCCAGCAGCTTAACGGGACAGGGGGTTTACGAGCAGTACTTC.

The CDR3 reads CASGLPGQGVNEQFF. CDR3 nucleotide sequence: TGTGCTAGTGGTTTACCGGGACAGGGGGTCAATGAGCAGTTCTTC. V gene TRBV12-5 combines with J gene TRBJ2-1, with 11 bases aligning to TRBD1. This CDR3 is 15 amino acids long. The V gene's germline CDR1 is LGHNT and CDR2 FRNRAP. J was trimmed by 6 bases and V by 3 bases; bases with no gene match: 4. Filled out from reference TRBV12-5 and TRBJ2-1, the complete variable domain reads DARVTQTPRHKVTEMGQEVTMRCQPILGHNTVFWYRQTMMQGLELLAYFRNRAPLDDSGMPKDRFSAEMPDATLATLKIQPSEPRDSAVYFCASGLPGQGVNEQFFGPGTRLTVL.

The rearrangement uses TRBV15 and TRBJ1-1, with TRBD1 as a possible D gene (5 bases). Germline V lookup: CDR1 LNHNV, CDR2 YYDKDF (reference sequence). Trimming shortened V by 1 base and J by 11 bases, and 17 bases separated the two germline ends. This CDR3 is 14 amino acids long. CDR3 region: CATSRVMGTEQAFF. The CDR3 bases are TGTGCCACCAGCAGAGTTATGGGGACCGAGCAGGCTTTCTTT.

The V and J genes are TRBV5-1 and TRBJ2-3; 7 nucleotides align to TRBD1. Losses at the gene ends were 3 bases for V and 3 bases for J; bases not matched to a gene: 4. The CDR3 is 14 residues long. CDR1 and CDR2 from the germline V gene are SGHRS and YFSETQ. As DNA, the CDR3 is TGCGCCAGCAGCTCAGGGGGTCGGACAGATACGCAGTATTTT. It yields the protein CASSSGGRTDTQYF.

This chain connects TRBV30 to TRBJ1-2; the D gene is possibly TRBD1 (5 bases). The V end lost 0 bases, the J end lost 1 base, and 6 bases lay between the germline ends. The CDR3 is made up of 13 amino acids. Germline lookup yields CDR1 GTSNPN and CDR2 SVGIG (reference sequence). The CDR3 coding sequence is TGTGCCTGGAGTGTGGACATTAACTATGGCTACACCTTC. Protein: CAWSVDINYGYTF.

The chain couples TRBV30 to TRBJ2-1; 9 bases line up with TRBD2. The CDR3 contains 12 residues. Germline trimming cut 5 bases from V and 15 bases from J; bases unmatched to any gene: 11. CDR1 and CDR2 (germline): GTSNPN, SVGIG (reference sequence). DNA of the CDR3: TGTGCCTGGCAGACGCCGGGACTAGCACTGTTCTTC. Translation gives CAWQTPGLALFF.

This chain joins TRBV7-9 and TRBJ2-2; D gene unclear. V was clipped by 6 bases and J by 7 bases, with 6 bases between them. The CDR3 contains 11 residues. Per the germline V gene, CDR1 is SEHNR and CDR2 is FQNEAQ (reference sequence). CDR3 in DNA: TGTGCCAGCAGTTCGGTCGGGGAGCTGTTTTTT. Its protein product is CASSSVGELFF.

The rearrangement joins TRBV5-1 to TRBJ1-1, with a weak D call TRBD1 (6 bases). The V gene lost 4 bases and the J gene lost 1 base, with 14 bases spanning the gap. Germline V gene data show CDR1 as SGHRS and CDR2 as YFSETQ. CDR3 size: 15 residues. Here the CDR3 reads CASSPQTGPNTEAFF. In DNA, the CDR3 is TGCGCCAGCAGCCCTCAGACAGGCCCGAACACTGAAGCTTTCTTT.

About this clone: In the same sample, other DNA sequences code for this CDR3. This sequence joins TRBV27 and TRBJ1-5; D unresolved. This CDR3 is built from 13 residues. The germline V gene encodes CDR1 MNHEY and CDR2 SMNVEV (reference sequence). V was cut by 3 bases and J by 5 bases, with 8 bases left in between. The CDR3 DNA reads TGTGCCAGCAGTTTGAGTGGGGATCAGCCCCAGCATTTT. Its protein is CASSLSGDQPQHF.

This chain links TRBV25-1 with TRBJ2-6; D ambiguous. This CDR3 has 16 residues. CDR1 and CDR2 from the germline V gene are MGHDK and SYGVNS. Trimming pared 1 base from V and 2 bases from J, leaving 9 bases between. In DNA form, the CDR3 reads TGTGCCAGCAGTGAATGGGCAGGAACTGGGGCCAACGTCCTGACTTTC. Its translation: CASSEWAGTGANVLTF.

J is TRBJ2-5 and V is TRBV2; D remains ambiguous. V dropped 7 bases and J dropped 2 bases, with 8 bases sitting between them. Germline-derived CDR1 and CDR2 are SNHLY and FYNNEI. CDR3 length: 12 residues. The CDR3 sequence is CASNRQQETQYF. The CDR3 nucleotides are TGTGCCAGCAACCGGCAGCAAGAGACCCAGTACTTC.

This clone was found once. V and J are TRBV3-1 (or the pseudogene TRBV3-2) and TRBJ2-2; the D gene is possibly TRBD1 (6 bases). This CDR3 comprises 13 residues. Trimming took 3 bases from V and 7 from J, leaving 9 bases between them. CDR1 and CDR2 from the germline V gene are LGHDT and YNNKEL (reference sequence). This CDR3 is CASSQGAVGELFF. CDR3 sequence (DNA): TGTGCCAGCAGCCAGGGGGCGGTCGGGGAGCTGTTTTTT.

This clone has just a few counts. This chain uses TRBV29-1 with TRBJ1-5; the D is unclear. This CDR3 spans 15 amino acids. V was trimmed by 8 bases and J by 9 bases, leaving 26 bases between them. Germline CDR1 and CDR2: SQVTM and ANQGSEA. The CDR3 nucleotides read TGCAGCCAAGACCGAACCATGGAGCGAGCACGGCCCCAGCATTTT. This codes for CSQDRTMERARPQHF.

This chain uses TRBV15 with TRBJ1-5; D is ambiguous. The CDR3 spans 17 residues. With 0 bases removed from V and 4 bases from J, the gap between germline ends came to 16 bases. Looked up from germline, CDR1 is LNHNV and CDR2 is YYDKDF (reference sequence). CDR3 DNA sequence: TGTGCCACCAGCAGAGATGGAGGGAAGGGTTCAAATCAGCCCCAGCATTTT. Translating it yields CATSRDGGKGSNQPQHF.

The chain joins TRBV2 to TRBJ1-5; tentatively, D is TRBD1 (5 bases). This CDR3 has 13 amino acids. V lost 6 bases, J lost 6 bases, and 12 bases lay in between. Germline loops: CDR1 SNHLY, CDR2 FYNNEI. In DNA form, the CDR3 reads TGTGCCAGCAGGACAGACCGTAGTCAGCCCCAGCATTTT. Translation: CASRTDRSQPQHF.

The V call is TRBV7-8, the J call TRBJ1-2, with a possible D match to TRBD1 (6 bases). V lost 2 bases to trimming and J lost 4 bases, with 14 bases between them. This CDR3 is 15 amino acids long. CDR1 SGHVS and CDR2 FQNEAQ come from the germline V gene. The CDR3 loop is CASSLSRGGSYGYTF. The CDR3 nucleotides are TGTGCCAGCAGCTTATCTCGTGGGGGCTCCTATGGCTACACCTTC.

CDR3 amino acids: CASNRQGGTGELFF. CDR3 DNA: TGTGCCAGTAATCGACAGGGTGGCACCGGGGAGCTGTTTTTT. The rearrangement joins TRBV19 to TRBJ2-2, with TRBD1 matching 7 bases. V dropped 7 bases and J dropped 4; count of bases not matched to a gene: 6. Germline CDR1 reads LNHDA; CDR2 reads SQIVND (reference sequence). The CDR3 is 14 amino acids.